A selection of T cell receptor beta chains follows, all from one sample in a study of T cells in Graves' hyperthyroidism and ophthalmopathy. From the multiplex PCR reads, TCRdb called clonotypes with MiXCR, one entry per CDR3 protein. The sample lists about 480,000 distinct CDR3 sequences; about 15% were seen once. The sequencing input was blood. These receptors originate from a woman under 30 with Graves' hyperthyroidism. Each CDR3 is given with its conserved first and last residue. Each record gives: D gene, J gene, clone size, V gene, CDR3 protein, CDR3 DNA. The D gene is left open where the match is weak. Where a row states a size, it is once, few, many or the class of an expanded clone; other rows omit it.

TRBD1 TRBJ2-5 many TRBV7-9 CASSPPGTGETQYF TGTGCCAGCAGCCCCCCCGGGACAGGGGAGACCCAGTACTTC
TRBD2 TRBJ2-1 many TRBV12-3/TRBV12-4 CASIPSGPSYNEQFF TGTGCCAGCATTCCTAGCGGACCCTCCTACAATGAGCAGTTCTTC
TRBD1 TRBJ2-7 NA TRBV20-1 CSADDRASYEQYF TGCAGTGCTGACGACAGGGCCTCCTACGAGCAGTACTTC
NA TRBJ2-2 NA TRBV11-2 CASSWGTLTGELFF TGTGCCAGCAGCTGGGGGACGCTCACCGGGGAGCTGTTTTTT
TRBD2 TRBJ2-1 many TRBV12-3/TRBV12-4 CASSLGAGNYNEQFF TGTGCCAGCAGTTTGGGAGCGGGAAATTACAATGAGCAGTTCTTC
NA TRBJ1-1 many TRBV27 CASSLQSNTEAFF TGTGCCAGCAGCCTACAGTCGAACACTGAAGCTTTCTTT
TRBD2 TRBJ2-1 many TRBV13 CASSSVELAGAYNEQFF TGTGCCAGCAGCTCGGTGGAACTAGCGGGAGCCTACAATGAGCAGTTCTTC
TRBD1 TRBJ1-3 many TRBV12-3/TRBV12-4 CASRDTGGPGNTIYF TGTGCCAGCAGGGACACAGGGGGCCCTGGAAACACCATATATTTT
TRBD1 TRBJ1-6 NA TRBV6-1 CASSNLGQALSPLHF TGTGCCAGCAGTAACCTCGGACAGGCCTTGTCACCCCTCCACTTT
NA TRBJ1-1 NA TRBV12-3/TRBV12-4 CASSRAGTRRGLNTEAFF TGTGCCAGCAGTCGGGCAGGGACCCGAAGGGGTCTGAACACTGAAGCTTTCTTT
NA TRBJ2-1 few TRBV7-6 CASSLAQTFQDEQFF TGTGCCAGCAGCTTAGCTCAGACATTCCAAGATGAGCAGTTCTTC
NA TRBJ1-6 many TRBV12-3/TRBV12-4 CASSLAGATLRRNSPLHF TGTGCCAGCAGTTTGGCGGGGGCGACATTACGAAGGAATTCACCCCTCCACTTT
NA TRBJ2-3 many TRBV27 CASSYLPVLADTQYF TGTGCCAGCAGTTACCTCCCCGTACTCGCAGATACGCAGTATTTT
NA TRBJ2-1 NA TRBV19 CASTSFSYNEQFF TGTGCCAGTACTAGTTTCTCCTACAATGAGCAGTTCTTC
TRBD2 TRBJ2-7 NA TRBV6-1 CASRRLSGSLDEQYF TGTGCCAGCAGGAGACTTAGCGGGAGCCTGGACGAGCAGTACTTC
TRBD2 TRBJ2-5 many TRBV2 CASSGLAGKETQYF TGTGCCAGCAGCGGACTAGCGGGAAAAGAGACCCAGTACTTC
NA TRBJ2-7 many TRBV30 CAWSPGLAYEQYF TGTGCCTGGAGCCCCGGACTTGCCTACGAGCAGTACTTC
TRBD2 TRBJ2-1 many TRBV29-1 CSLADPEQFF TGCAGCCTAGCGGACCCTGAGCAGTTCTTC